These T cell receptor beta chains were read from a single sample in a study of vaccination and CD4 T cells after COVID-19. These receptors are not linked to any known antigen. TCRdb re-derived calls from the PCR reads in MiXCR, one entry per CDR3 protein. The data show 15,000 or so distinct CDR3 sequences, 45% to 65% seen once. The sequenced sample consisted of CD4+ T cells from blood, cultured in vitro. The receptors were sampled from a human donor who had recovered from COVID-19. Each CDR3 is given with its conserved first and last residue. D genes are given only for firm matches. Size is omitted from some rows. Given values are once, few, many or a class for expanded clones.

j_gene: TRBJ1-5
v_gene: TRBV7-9
abundance: .
d_gene: .
CDR3aa: CASSLDGRSNQPQHF
CDR3nt: TGTGCCAGCAGCTTAGATGGGAGGAGCAATCAGCCCCAGCATTTT

j_gene: TRBJ1-2
v_gene: TRBV1
abundance: .
d_gene: .
CDR3aa: CTSSQRDRILKNGYTF
CDR3nt: TGCACCAGCAGCCAACGGGACAGAATTTTGAAAAATGGCTACACCTTC

j_gene: TRBJ2-7
v_gene: TRBV6-1
abundance: .
d_gene: .
CDR3aa: CASRGGTPSSYEQYF
CDR3nt: TGTGCCAGCAGGGGAGGGACACCGTCCTCCTACGAGCAGTACTTC

j_gene: TRBJ2-3
v_gene: TRBV6-1
abundance: .
d_gene: TRBD1
CDR3aa: CASSPGTGGVIDTQYF
CDR3nt: TGTGCCAGCAGTCCCGGGACAGGGGGTGTCATAGATACGCAGTATTTT

j_gene: TRBJ2-7
v_gene: TRBV2
abundance: .
d_gene: .
CDR3aa: CASSVSAVVYEQYF
CDR3nt: TGTGCCAGCAGTGTCTCAGCTGTCGTCTACGAGCAGTACTTC

j_gene: TRBJ1-1
v_gene: TRBV20-1
abundance: .
d_gene: .
CDR3aa: CSAHTDGAGTEAFF
CDR3nt: TGCAGTGCGCATACGGACGGAGCGGGCACTGAAGCTTTCTTT

j_gene: TRBJ2-1
v_gene: TRBV5-1
abundance: once
d_gene: TRBD2
CDR3aa: CASSLVFGRDYNEQFF
CDR3nt: TGCGCCAGCAGCTTGGTATTCGGGAGGGATTACAATGAGCAGTTCTTC

j_gene: TRBJ1-5
v_gene: TRBV20-1
abundance: few
d_gene: .
CDR3aa: CSANGDQDQPQHF
CDR3nt: TGCAGTGCTAACGGGGACCAAGATCAGCCCCAGCATTTT

j_gene: TRBJ2-7
v_gene: TRBV7-2
abundance: few
d_gene: .
CDR3aa: CASSLTFGDTYEQYF
CDR3nt: TGTGCCAGCAGCTTAACCTTCGGGGATACCTACGAGCAGTACTTC

j_gene: TRBJ1-2
v_gene: TRBV20-1
abundance: few
d_gene: .
CDR3aa: CSAHDPLTYGYTF
CDR3nt: TGCAGTGCTCATGACCCCCTTACCTATGGCTACACCTTC

j_gene: TRBJ1-1
v_gene: TRBV12-3/TRBV12-4
abundance: .
d_gene: .
CDR3aa: CASSLRPEGNTEAFF
CDR3nt: TGTGCCAGCAGTTTAAGGCCCGAGGGAAACACTGAAGCTTTCTTT

j_gene: TRBJ2-5
v_gene: TRBV7-7
abundance: .
d_gene: .
CDR3aa: CASTTSPRETQYF
CDR3nt: TGTGCTAGCACTACCTCCCCCCGGGAGACCCAGTACTTC

j_gene: TRBJ1-3
v_gene: TRBV7-2
abundance: .
d_gene: .
CDR3aa: CASSLVMGAGGNTIYF
CDR3nt: TGTGCCAGCAGCTTAGTCATGGGCGCAGGGGGAAACACCATATATTTT

j_gene: TRBJ2-3
v_gene: TRBV20-1
abundance: .
d_gene: .
CDR3aa: CSASRTDTQYF
CDR3nt: TGCAGTGCCTCCCGCACAGATACGCAGTATTTT

j_gene: TRBJ2-7
v_gene: TRBV9
abundance: few
d_gene: TRBD1
CDR3aa: CASSEAGTGSYEQYF
CDR3nt: TGTGCCAGCAGCGAGGCCGGGACAGGGTCCTACGAGCAGTACTTC

j_gene: TRBJ2-7
v_gene: TRBV6-1
abundance: .
d_gene: TRBD2
CDR3aa: CASSRRPGLAGDSYEQYF
CDR3nt: TGTGCCAGCAGCCGACGCCCGGGACTAGCGGGAGATTCCTACGAGCAGTACTTC

j_gene: TRBJ1-6
v_gene: TRBV20-1
abundance: few
d_gene: TRBD1
CDR3aa: CSAYRGDNSPLHF
CDR3nt: TGCAGTGCTTACAGGGGTGACAATTCACCCCTCCACTTT

j_gene: TRBJ2-3
v_gene: TRBV7-2
abundance: .
d_gene: .
CDR3aa: CASSLELSGTSAQYF
CDR3nt: TGTGCCAGCAGCTTAGAGCTTAGCGGCACGTCCGCGCAGTATTTT

j_gene: TRBJ1-1
v_gene: TRBV20-1
abundance: .
d_gene: .
CDR3aa: CSARAGVNTEAFF
CDR3nt: TGCAGTGCTAGAGCCGGGGTAAACACTGAAGCTTTCTTT

j_gene: TRBJ2-7
v_gene: TRBV5-4
abundance: .
d_gene: .
CDR3aa: CASSLGARPYEQYF
CDR3nt: TGTGCCAGCAGCTTGGGGGCCAGACCCTACGAGCAGTACTTC

j_gene: TRBJ2-5
v_gene: TRBV7-9
abundance: .
d_gene: .
CDR3aa: CASSLTHGETQYF
CDR3nt: TGTGCCAGCAGCTTAACCCACGGGGAGACCCAGTACTTC

j_gene: TRBJ2-3
v_gene: TRBV11-3
abundance: .
d_gene: .
CDR3aa: CASSYGSTSTDTQYF
CDR3nt: TGTGCCAGCAGCTATGGCAGTACTAGCACAGATACGCAGTATTTT

j_gene: TRBJ2-5
v_gene: TRBV11-1
abundance: .
d_gene: TRBD2
CDR3aa: CASSRIPGLAVEETQYF
CDR3nt: TGTGCCAGCAGCCGAATTCCGGGACTAGCGGTAGAAGAGACCCAGTACTTC

j_gene: TRBJ2-3
v_gene: TRBV4-3
abundance: .
d_gene: .
CDR3aa: CASSQDPRGTDTQYF
CDR3nt: TGCGCCAGCAGCCAAGATCCTAGAGGCACAGATACGCAGTATTTT

j_gene: TRBJ1-2
v_gene: TRBV7-9
abundance: .
d_gene: .
CDR3aa: CASSLAGSDYGYTF
CDR3nt: TGTGCCAGCAGCTTGGCAGGGTCAGACTATGGCTACACCTTC

j_gene: TRBJ2-5
v_gene: TRBV12-3/TRBV12-4
abundance: once
d_gene: .
CDR3aa: CASTPRSGRGTTYQETQYF
CDR3nt: TGTGCCAGCACCCCACGCTCCGGCAGGGGTACTACTTATCAAGAGACCCAGTACTTC

j_gene: TRBJ2-2
v_gene: TRBV10-3
abundance: .
d_gene: TRBD1
CDR3aa: CAISESSQGAPTGELFF
CDR3nt: TGTGCCATCAGTGAGAGTAGCCAGGGGGCGCCCACCGGGGAGCTGTTTTTT

j_gene: TRBJ2-5
v_gene: TRBV5-4
abundance: .
d_gene: TRBD2
CDR3aa: CASSPRLAGGPGETQYF
CDR3nt: TGTGCCAGCAGCCCCCGACTAGCGGGGGGCCCGGGAGAGACCCAGTACTTC

j_gene: TRBJ1-1
v_gene: TRBV10-3
abundance: few
d_gene: .
CDR3aa: CASEQGRDTEAFF
CDR3nt: TGTGCCAGCGAACAGGGACGGGACACTGAAGCTTTCTTT

j_gene: TRBJ1-6
v_gene: TRBV7-2
abundance: few
d_gene: .
CDR3aa: CASSLSYNSPLHF
CDR3nt: TGTGCCAGCAGCTTAAGTTATAATTCACCCCTCCACTTT

j_gene: TRBJ1-6
v_gene: TRBV20-1
abundance: few
d_gene: TRBD1
CDR3aa: CSAPTGGGSPLHF
CDR3nt: TGCAGTGCCCCGACAGGGGGTGGGTCACCCCTCCACTTT

j_gene: TRBJ1-2
v_gene: TRBV7-9
abundance: .
d_gene: .
CDR3aa: CASSLTGTTNYGYTF
CDR3nt: TGTGCCAGCAGCTTAACGGGGACTACTAACTATGGCTACACCTTC

j_gene: TRBJ2-1
v_gene: TRBV14
abundance: .
d_gene: .
CDR3aa: CASSLKSSYNEQFF
CDR3nt: TGTGCCAGCAGCCTGAAGAGCTCCTACAATGAGCAGTTCTTC

j_gene: TRBJ2-3
v_gene: TRBV6-1
abundance: .
d_gene: TRBD2
CDR3aa: CASSDTGLAGGGRQYF
CDR3nt: TGTGCCAGCAGTGATACGGGACTAGCGGGGGGGGGCAGGCAGTATTTT

j_gene: TRBJ1-2
v_gene: TRBV11-1
abundance: few
d_gene: .
CDR3aa: CASSFLWGNDYGYTF
CDR3nt: TGTGCCAGCAGCTTCCTTTGGGGGAACGATTATGGCTACACCTTC

j_gene: TRBJ1-1
v_gene: TRBV7-6
abundance: few
d_gene: TRBD1
CDR3aa: CASSSDRASTEAFF
CDR3nt: TGTGCCAGCAGCAGCGACAGGGCGTCCACTGAAGCTTTCTTT

j_gene: TRBJ1-1
v_gene: TRBV20-1
abundance: .
d_gene: .
CDR3aa: CSARPIQGYATEAFF
CDR3nt: TGCAGTGCTAGACCGATACAGGGTTATGCGACTGAAGCTTTCTTT

j_gene: TRBJ1-1
v_gene: TRBV15
abundance: .
d_gene: TRBD1
CDR3aa: CATSRVGERGRLYGTEAFF
CDR3nt: TGTGCCACCAGCAGAGTTGGGGAGAGGGGGCGGTTATATGGCACTGAAGCTTTCTTT

j_gene: TRBJ2-5
v_gene: TRBV19
abundance: few
d_gene: .
CDR3aa: CASSVVEGETQYF
CDR3nt: TGTGCCAGTAGTGTCGTCGAGGGAGAGACCCAGTACTTC

j_gene: TRBJ2-7
v_gene: TRBV27
abundance: .
d_gene: .
CDR3aa: CASSRLGGPTSYEQYF
CDR3nt: TGTGCCAGCAGTCGGCTCGGGGGCCCCACCTCCTACGAGCAGTACTTC

j_gene: TRBJ1-2
v_gene: TRBV7-2
abundance: few
d_gene: .
CDR3aa: CASSLVRGDYGYTF
CDR3nt: TGTGCCAGCAGCTTAGTAAGGGGGGACTATGGCTACACCTTC

j_gene: TRBJ2-2
v_gene: TRBV11-3
abundance: .
d_gene: TRBD2
CDR3aa: CASSPGGEDRPDGTGELFF
CDR3nt: TGTGCCAGCAGCCCGGGAGGGGAAGACAGGCCCGACGGTACCGGGGAGCTGTTTTTT

j_gene: TRBJ2-1
v_gene: TRBV6-5
abundance: few
d_gene: .
CDR3aa: CASSYAPVGNINEQFF
CDR3nt: TGTGCCAGCAGCTACGCCCCAGTCGGGAATATTAATGAGCAGTTCTTC

j_gene: TRBJ1-4
v_gene: TRBV5-4
abundance: .
d_gene: .
CDR3aa: CASSEPDGANEKLFF
CDR3nt: TGTGCCAGCAGTGAACCGGACGGGGCGAATGAAAAACTGTTTTTT

j_gene: TRBJ1-3
v_gene: TRBV6-5
abundance: once
d_gene: .
CDR3aa: CASSYGGPTSGNTIYF
CDR3nt: TGTGCCAGCAGTTACGGTGGCCCGACCTCTGGAAACACCATATATTTT

j_gene: TRBJ1-1
v_gene: TRBV7-9
abundance: .
d_gene: TRBD1
CDR3aa: CASSDRGSNTEAFF
CDR3nt: TGTGCCAGCAGCGACAGGGGCTCGAACACTGAAGCTTTCTTT

j_gene: TRBJ2-3
v_gene: TRBV11-3
abundance: .
d_gene: TRBD2
CDR3aa: CASSSRLAGGADTQYF
CDR3nt: TGTGCCAGCAGCTCTAGACTAGCGGGAGGGGCAGATACGCAGTATTTT

j_gene: TRBJ1-5
v_gene: TRBV19
abundance: .
d_gene: TRBD1
CDR3aa: CASSIQGGQPQHF
CDR3nt: TGTGCCAGTAGTATTCAGGGGGGTCAGCCCCAGCATTTT

j_gene: TRBJ1-3
v_gene: TRBV25-1
abundance: .
d_gene: .
CDR3aa: CASSEWGDTIYF
CDR3nt: TGTGCCAGCAGTGAATGGGGGGACACCATATATTTT

j_gene: TRBJ1-2
v_gene: TRBV18
abundance: once
d_gene: TRBD1
CDR3aa: CASSPGTGADGYTF
CDR3nt: TGTGCCAGCTCACCAGGGACAGGAGCGGACGGCTACACCTTC

j_gene: TRBJ1-5
v_gene: TRBV19
abundance: .
d_gene: .
CDR3aa: CASSTGFFSNQPQHF
CDR3nt: TGTGCCAGTAGCACAGGGTTTTTTAGCAATCAGCCCCAGCATTTT

j_gene: TRBJ2-3
v_gene: TRBV20-1
abundance: .
d_gene: .
CDR3aa: CSAGGGGSTDTQYF
CDR3nt: TGCAGTGCGGGGGGCGGCGGATCCACAGATACGCAGTATTTT

j_gene: TRBJ1-2
v_gene: TRBV7-9
abundance: .
d_gene: .
CDR3aa: CASSLEAGYTF
CDR3nt: TGTGCCAGCAGCTTAGAAGCTGGCTACACCTTC

j_gene: TRBJ2-7
v_gene: TRBV19
abundance: .
d_gene: .
CDR3aa: CASSILPGVSSYEQYF
CDR3nt: TGTGCCAGTAGTATTTTGCCCGGTGTTAGCTCCTACGAGCAGTACTTC

j_gene: TRBJ2-1
v_gene: TRBV7-2
abundance: .
d_gene: .
CDR3aa: CASSPRGRGGNYNEQFF
CDR3nt: TGTGCCAGCAGCCCTAGAGGTCGTGGCGGGAACTACAATGAGCAGTTCTTC

j_gene: TRBJ1-1
v_gene: TRBV5-4
abundance: .
d_gene: .
CDR3aa: CASSRPNTEAFF
CDR3nt: TGTGCCAGCAGCCGACCAAACACTGAAGCTTTCTTT

j_gene: TRBJ1-2
v_gene: TRBV7-9
abundance: .
d_gene: .
CDR3aa: CASSSSRPMNYGYTF
CDR3nt: TGTGCCAGCAGCTCATCGCGTCCAATGAACTATGGCTACACCTTC

j_gene: TRBJ2-5
v_gene: TRBV7-2
abundance: medium-sized
d_gene: .
CDR3aa: CASSLGSRSGQETQYF
CDR3nt: TGTGCCAGCAGCTTAGGATCGCGATCAGGCCAAGAGACCCAGTACTTC

j_gene: TRBJ1-1
v_gene: TRBV2
abundance: .
d_gene: .
CDR3aa: CASSFERNTEAFF
CDR3nt: TGTGCCAGCAGCTTTGAGAGAAACACTGAAGCTTTCTTT

j_gene: TRBJ1-4
v_gene: TRBV2
abundance: .
d_gene: .
CDR3aa: CASSVQGTANEKLFF
CDR3nt: TGTGCCAGCAGTGTTCAGGGGACTGCTAATGAAAAACTGTTTTTT